The rows below give T cell receptor beta chains drawn from one sample of a study of T-cell memory formation after mild COVID-19. One entry per CDR3 protein results from TCRdb running MiXCR on the 5' RACE reads. The repertoire holds roughly 620,000 distinct CDR3 sequences, over 15% seen once, with 12% in the top ten. Source material: PBMCs or a T cell subset sorted from them (not recorded which). These receptors all stem from an adult woman who had mild COVID-19 (a few samples of this study predate the infection). Cell type and time point are not known. CDR3s include the opening cysteine and the closing phenylalanine or tryptophan. D genes are given only for firm matches. Rows give clone size only sometimes, using once, few, many, or a class for an expanded clone.

>few|-|TRBJ2-1|TRBV12-3/TRBV12-4
TGTGCCAGCAGTTTGTCACTAGGGGACGTCAATGAGCAGTTCTTC
CASSLSLGDVNEQFF
>-|-|TRBJ1-1|TRBV6-5
TGTGCCAGCAGTTACGGGGGGGCCTTAAACACTGAAGCTTTCTTT
CASSYGGALNTEAFF
>few|-|TRBJ2-7|TRBV9
TGTGCCAGCAGCGTGGCGGGTCATACCTACGAGCAGTACTTC
CASSVAGHTYEQYF
>few|TRBD1|TRBJ2-7|TRBV9
TGTGCCAGCAGCCCCGGACAGGCCACCTACGAGCAGTACTTC
CASSPGQATYEQYF
>few|TRBD1|TRBJ2-1|TRBV7-7
TGTGCCAGCAGCTTAGCAGGACAGGGGGGTGGGGAGCAGTTCTTC
CASSLAGQGGGEQFF
>-|-|TRBJ2-5|TRBV7-9
TGTGCCAGCAGCTCGTGGCTAGCGCAGGAAGAGACCCAGTACTTC
CASSSWLAQEETQYF
>-|-|TRBJ2-1|TRBV7-8
TGTGCCAGCATCGGAACCCCATTCTACAATGAGCAGTTCTTC
CASIGTPFYNEQFF
>few|TRBD1|TRBJ2-3|TRBV7-3
TGTGCCAGCAGCGCACGGACAGGGCAGACAGATACGCAGTATTTT
CASSARTGQTDTQYF
>few|-|TRBJ2-5|TRBV19
TGTGCCAGTAGTATAGATCTCGTCGGGCAAGAGACCCAGTACTTC
CASSIDLVGQETQYF
>-|-|TRBJ1-1|TRBV14
TGTGCCAGCAGCCCGCAATTTAGCGGGGGGAGACAATCTGAAGCTTTCTTT
CASSPQFSGGRQSEAFF
>few|-|TRBJ2-7|TRBV5-4
TGTGCCAGCAGCTTGGAAAGTCGTAAGGACGAGCAGTACTTC
CASSLESRKDEQYF
>-|-|TRBJ2-2|TRBV3-1
TGTGCCAGCAGCAAGGACTGGAAGTGGGAGCTGTTTTTT
CASSKDWKWELFF
>-|-|TRBJ1-5|TRBV23-1
TGCGCCAGCACCACGAGCCAGCCCCAGCATTTT
CASTTSQPQHF
>few|-|TRBJ2-1|TRBV5-1
TGCGCCAGCAGCTTGGCCGGGAGCACCTACAATGAGCAGTTCTTC
CASSLAGSTYNEQFF
>-|-|TRBJ2-7|TRBV5-6
TGTGCCAGCAGGGAGGGGACAGAGAGCTCCTACGAGCAGTACTTC
CASREGTESSYEQYF
>-|-|TRBJ2-7|TRBV4-1
TGCGCCAGCAGCCAAGTTGTAGGGTTGCCCTACGAGCAGTACTTC
CASSQVVGLPYEQYF
>few|-|TRBJ1-3|TRBV2
TGTGCCAGCCTGATGGGGGAACACTCTGGAAACACCATATATTTT
CASLMGEHSGNTIYF
>few|-|TRBJ2-1|TRBV20-1
TGCAGTGCTAGATCACACCGAGGGTCCTCCTACAATGAGCAGTTCTTC
CSARSHRGSSYNEQFF
>-|TRBD2|TRBJ2-3|TRBV27
TGTGCCAGCAGTTTCCGGACCTATAGCGGGAGGCCCACAGATACGCAGTATTTT
CASSFRTYSGRPTDTQYF
>few|TRBD2|TRBJ2-1|TRBV3-1
TGTGCCAGCAGCCAAGAACCAGCGGGAAACTATGAGCAGTTCTTC
CASSQEPAGNYEQFF
>few|TRBD1|TRBJ1-2|TRBV6-1
TGTGCCAGCAGCGGGGACAGGCTTTATGGCTACACCTTC
CASSGDRLYGYTF
>few|TRBD1|TRBJ2-1|TRBV5-1
TGCGCCAGCAGCTTGGGAGTGGGCACAGGGGGGCCGAAAATTTACAATGAGCAGTTCTTC
CASSLGVGTGGPKIYNEQFF
>-|-|TRBJ1-5|TRBV29-1
TGCAGCGTTGAGAGGGGGGAAGGTCAGCCCCAGCATTTT
CSVERGEGQPQHF
>medium-sized|-|TRBJ2-5|TRBV20-1
TGCAGTACGTTTCAAGAGACCCAGTACTTC
CSTFQETQYF
>-|-|TRBJ1-2|TRBV7-2
TGTGCCAGCAGCCCTCGGGGGGGGGAAGGCTACACCTTC
CASSPRGGEGYTF
>-|-|TRBJ2-1|TRBV6-2/TRBV6-3
TGTGCCAGCAGTTCTCGGGGAGGGGGCAATGAGCAGTTCTTC
CASSSRGGGNEQFF
>-|TRBD1|TRBJ2-1|TRBV5-1
TGCGCCAGCAGCTTGGGACAGGGGGCGTTGGATTCCTACAATGAGCAGCTCTTC
CASSLGQGALDSYNEQLF
>few|TRBD2|TRBJ2-7|TRBV9
TGTGCCAGCAGCCCCAGAGGTCTTTTGAGCGGGGGTGCCTACGAGCAGTACTTC
CASSPRGLLSGGAYEQYF
>-|-|TRBJ2-5|TRBV4-1
TGCGCCAGCAGCCAAGTCGTCGGGGGCGAGGACCAGTACTTC
CASSQVVGGEDQYF
>-|TRBD1|TRBJ1-2|TRBV27
TGTGCCAGCAGACCTATAGGGGACAGGGGGCAGGCTGGCTACACCTTC
CASRPIGDRGQAGYTF
>-|-|TRBJ1-1|TRBV5-1
TGCGCCAGCAGCTCACGAGTTTCGAACACTGAAGCTTTCTTT
CASSSRVSNTEAFF
>-|-|TRBJ2-3|TRBV6-5
TGTGCCAGCAGTTACTCGAGGGCGGGGGCACACTTTCGCACAGATACGCAGTATTTT
CASSYSRAGAHFRTDTQYF
>many|TRBD1|TRBJ2-5|TRBV9
TGTGCCAGCAGCACCAGCTCACAGGGGCAGGAGACCCAGTACTTC
CASSTSSQGQETQYF
>-|-|TRBJ2-6|TRBV9
TGTGCCAGCAGCGCGAGGAGCCCACAGGGTTCTGGGGCCAACGTCCTGACTTTC
CASSARSPQGSGANVLTF
>many|-|TRBJ2-1|TRBV14
TGTGCCAGCAGCCGTCTCGCTCCGAACAATGAGCAGTTCTTC
CASSRLAPNNEQFF
>-|-|TRBJ1-2|TRBV7-2
TGTGCCAGCCCCGGGGGGCAAGTGAACTATGGCTACACCTTC
CASPGGQVNYGYTF
>-|TRBD2|TRBJ2-1|TRBV19
TGTGCCAGTAGTATCGTCCCTAGCGGGTACAATGAGCAGTTCTTC
CASSIVPSGYNEQFF
>few|TRBD1|TRBJ2-3|TRBV5-1
TGCGCCACTAGCAGGGGAGCAGGGGGCGGAGATACGCAGTATTTT
CATSRGAGGGDTQYF
>-|-|TRBJ2-1|TRBV21-1
TGTGCCAGCAGCTCGGGACAGTGTCCCCACTACTCCTACAATGAGCAGTTCTTC
CASSSGQCPHYSYNEQFF
>once|TRBD2|TRBJ2-5|TRBV20-1
TGCAGTGCTCGGCTGTCCGGGACTAGAAAAGAGACACAGTACTTC
CSARLSGTRKETQYF
>-|TRBD2|TRBJ2-1|TRBV5-5
TGTGCCAGCAGCTTGGTGGGGCGCGGGACTAGCACCTACAATGAGCAGTTCTTC
CASSLVGRGTSTYNEQFF
>-|TRBD1|TRBJ1-2|TRBV29-1
TGCAGCGTTAGCGAGGGGGCGGGATACTATGGCTACACCTTC
CSVSEGAGYYGYTF